This T cell receptor (beta chain) was found in a study of blood T cells in healthy people across ages. Overall study findings and caveats: Changes seen in expanded clonotypes were possibly confounded by donor CMV status left unknown.

The donors, aged roughly 6 to 90, were healthy Caucasians from Russia. Primed by a sample-barcoded 5' primer and a J-beta primer mix, a second PCR proceeded for 7 to 11 cycles. TCRdb ran MiXCR on the 5' RACE reads and lists one entry per CDR3 protein. This table holds about 1,400,000 distinct CDR3 sequences, roughly 45% found once. The CDR3 extends over 16 amino acids. The germline CDR1 and CDR2 sequences are MGHRA and YSYEKL. V lost 4 bases and J lost 4; bases outside the gene matches: 9. For this clonotype: The antigen is unknown.

Sequencing used blood. The chain recombines TRBV4-1 with TRBJ2-3; 9 positions match TRBD2. The origin of this receptor is a woman younger than 35 in good health. CDR3 sequence (DNA): TGCGCCAGCAGCCCTTTAGCGGGAGTGTTGTCAGATACGCAGTATTTT. Translated, it gives CASSPLAGVLSDTQYF.